These T cell receptor beta chains were read from a single sample in a study of cytomegalovirus exposure and HLA in healthy donors. The repertoire was sequenced with immunoSEQ multiplex PCR; TCRdb's copy has only in-frame clones and lacks some. The repertoire includes approximately 200,000 clones, about 81% of them detected once, and over 0.95% sits in the top ten. Material: PBMCs. The receptor source for this set is a woman younger than 45 in good health and CMV-seronegative. CDR3s include the opening cysteine and the closing phenylalanine or tryptophan. D genes are given only for firm matches. Clone sizes are given selectively: once, few, many, or a class where the clone is expanded.

abundance | d_gene | j_gene | v_gene | CDR3aa | CDR3nt
NA | NA | TRBJ2-7 | TRBV2 | CASSGGTASYEQYF | TGTGCCAGCAGTGGGGGGACTGCATCCTACGAGCAGTACTTC
NA | TRBD1 | TRBJ2-1 | TRBV5-1 | CASSLRQGIGEQFF | TGCGCCAGCAGCTTGAGACAGGGGATCGGTGAGCAGTTCTTC
NA | NA | TRBJ2-1 | TRBV5-1 | CASSESVSSYNEQFF | TGCGCCAGCAGCGAGAGCGTGAGCTCCTACAATGAGCAGTTCTTC
NA | TRBD1 | TRBJ1-1 | TRBV5-1 | CASSITTGAGTEAFF | TGCGCCAGCAGCATAACGACAGGGGCGGGCACTGAAGCTTTCTTT
NA | NA | TRBJ1-2 | TRBV18 | CASSPIRGTYGYTF | TGTGCCAGCTCACCTATTCGGGGAACCTATGGCTACACCTTC
NA | NA | TRBJ2-7 | TRBV7-9 | CASSTATSNKVYEQYF | TGTGCCAGCAGCACAGCTACTAGTAATAAAGTCTACGAGCAGTACTTC
NA | TRBD2 | TRBJ2-5 | TRBV11-2 | CASSYGTSGGQETQYF | TGTGCCAGCAGCTACGGGACTAGCGGGGGCCAAGAGACCCAGTACTTC
once | NA | TRBJ2-7 | TRBV13 | CASSSADRMAKEQYF | TGTGCCAGCAGCTCAGCGGACAGAATGGCTAAGGAGCAGTACTTC
NA | NA | TRBJ1-3 | TRBV7-8 | CASSLDRDGNTIYF | TGTGCCAGCAGCTTAGACAGGGACGGAAACACCATATATTTT
NA | NA | TRBJ2-2 | TRBV25-1 | CASSARFRGELFF | TGTGCCAGCAGTGCACGGTTCCGTGGGGAGCTGTTTTTT
NA | NA | TRBJ2-7 | TRBV30 | CAWRTGKEQYF | TGTGCCTGGAGAACGGGGAAGGAGCAGTACTTC
NA | TRBD2 | TRBJ2-1 | TRBV7-8 | CASSLLGGGAGNEQFF | TGTGCCAGCAGCTTGCTTGGCGGGGGGGCTGGAAATGAGCAGTTCTTC
once | NA | TRBJ2-5 | TRBV5-1 | CAGGGRAGEETQYF | TGCGCCGGTGGGGGCAGGGCAGGGGAAGAGACCCAGTACTTC
NA | TRBD2 | TRBJ2-7 | TRBV5-4 | CASSRTSGRRFYEQYF | TGTGCCAGCAGCCGGACTAGCGGGAGGCGGTTCTACGAGCAGTACTTC
once | NA | TRBJ2-3 | TRBV25-1 | CASSPLQGATDTQYF | TGTGCCAGCAGCCCACTACAGGGAGCCACAGATACGCAGTATTTT
NA | NA | TRBJ2-7 | TRBV11-2 | CASSLPGQFDPGDYEQYF | TGTGCCAGCAGCTTACCGGGACAGTTTGACCCGGGGGACTACGAGCAGTACTTC
NA | TRBD2 | TRBJ2-7 | TRBV5-6 | CASSLAGGRISYEQYF | TGTGCCAGCAGCTTGGCGGGGGGTAGGATCTCCTACGAGCAGTACTTC
NA | TRBD2 | TRBJ2-5 | TRBV5-1 | CASSLTSANGETQYF | TGCGCCAGCAGCTTGACTAGCGCCAACGGGGAGACCCAGTACTTC
NA | NA | TRBJ2-7 | TRBV19 | CASSIGLAAYEQYF | TGTGCCAGTAGTATTGGCTTGGCAGCCTACGAGCAGTACTTC
NA | NA | TRBJ1-2 | TRBV28 | CASSLQGRTYGYTF | TGTGCCAGCAGTTTACAGGGGCGAACCTATGGCTACACCTTC